Listed here are 5 T cell receptor beta chains from one sample, sequenced in a study of CD8 T cells in ankylosing spondylitis. MiXCR, run by TCRdb on the 5' RACE reads, gives a single entry per CDR3 protein. The table has fewer than 550,000 distinct CDR3 sequences, roughly 5% seen once. Study findings and constraints: A TCR beta motif of 8 or 9 highly homologous variants appeared characteristic of ankylosing spondylitis blood.

These receptors have no known antigen. The material sequenced was blood, either unsorted or a sorted T cell fraction (not recorded which). The receptor set was obtained from a male donor with ankylosing spondylitis.

This clonotype showed up many times. V and J are TRBV12-3 or TRBV12-4 and TRBJ2-1, with D hard to call. The CDR3 is 14 residues long. V lost 5 bases and J 7 bases, leaving 15 bases between the germline ends. CDR3 coding DNA: TGTGCCAGCAGTCGAAACCTCGAGAAAAATGAGCAGTTCTTC. It specifies CASSRNLEKNEQFF.

Points on this clonotype: A much larger clone differs from this one at a single base, so this may be a read error. This rearrangement joins TRBV27 to TRBJ2-1, with 7 positions matching TRBD2. The germline V gene has CDR1 MNHEY and CDR2 SMNVEV (reference sequence). The V segment lost 6 bases and the J segment 8 bases; nucleotides outside the gene matches: 7. The CDR3 is 13 amino acids. The CDR3: CASRGLTGDEQFF. CDR3 bases: TGTGCCAGCAGGGGACTAACGGGAGATGAGCAGTTCTTC.

This clonotype was seen ten or more times. The chain uses TRBV9 and TRBJ1-4; the D is unclear. The CDR3 is 13 amino acids. The V end was cut by 3 bases, the J end by 5 bases, with 8 bases between. Germline CDR1 reads SGDLS; CDR2 reads YYNGEE. CDR3 DNA sequence: TGTGCCAGCAGCGATAGAATAAATGAAAAACTGTTTTTT. Translating it yields CASSDRINEKLFF.

This clonotype occurred many times. The DNA of the CDR3 is TGCGCCAGCAAACGGGACAGCGCCGGAAACACCATATATTTT. Amino acids: CASKRDSAGNTIYF. V and J are TRBV5-1 and TRBJ1-3; TRBD1 matches at 7 bases. Looked up from germline, CDR1 is SGHRS and CDR2 is YFSETQ. The CDR3 has 14 amino acids. The V gene end was trimmed by 6 bases and the J gene end by 4 bases; junction bases not matched to a gene: 7.

This rearrangement joins TRBV7-6 to TRBJ2-1; 8 positions agree with TRBD2. CDR1 is SGHVS, CDR2 FNYEAQ, per germline. V was clipped by 6 bases and J by 0 bases; unmatched bases: 7. This CDR3 has 16 amino acids. The CDR3 here is CASSSERGSSYNEQFF. The CDR3 DNA reads as TGTGCCAGCAGTTCTGAGCGGGGGAGCTCCTACAATGAGCAGTTCTTC.